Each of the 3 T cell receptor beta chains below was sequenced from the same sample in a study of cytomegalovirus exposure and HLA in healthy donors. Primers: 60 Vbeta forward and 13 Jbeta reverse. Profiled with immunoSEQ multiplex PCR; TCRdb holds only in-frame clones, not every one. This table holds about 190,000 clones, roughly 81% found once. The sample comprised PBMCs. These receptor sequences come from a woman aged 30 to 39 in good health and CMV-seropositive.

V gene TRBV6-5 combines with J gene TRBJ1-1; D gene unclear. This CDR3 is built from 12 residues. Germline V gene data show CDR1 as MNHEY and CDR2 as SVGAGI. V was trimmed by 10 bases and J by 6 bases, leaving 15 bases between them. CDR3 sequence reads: CATIEGYSEAFF. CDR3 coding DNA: TGTGCCACCATAGAGGGTTATTCTGAAGCTTTCTTT.

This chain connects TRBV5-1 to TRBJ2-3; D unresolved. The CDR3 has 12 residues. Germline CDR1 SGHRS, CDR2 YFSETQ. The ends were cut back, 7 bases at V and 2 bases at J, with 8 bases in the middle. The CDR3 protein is CASVENTDTQYF. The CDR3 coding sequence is TGCGCCAGCGTAGAGAACACAGATACGCAGTATTTT.

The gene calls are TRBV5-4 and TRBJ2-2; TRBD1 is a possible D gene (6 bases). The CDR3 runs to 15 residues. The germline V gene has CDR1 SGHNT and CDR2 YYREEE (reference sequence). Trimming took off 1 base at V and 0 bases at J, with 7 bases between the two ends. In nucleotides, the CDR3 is TGTGCCAGCAGCTTGCAGGGGTCGAACACCGGGGAGCTGTTTTTT. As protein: CASSLQGSNTGELFF. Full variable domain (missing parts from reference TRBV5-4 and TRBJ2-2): ETGVTQSPTHLIKTRGQQVTLRCSSQSGHNTVSWYQQALGQGPQFIFQYYREEENGRGNFPPRFSGLQFPNYSSELNVNALELDDSALYLCASSLQGSNTGELFFGEGSRLTVL.